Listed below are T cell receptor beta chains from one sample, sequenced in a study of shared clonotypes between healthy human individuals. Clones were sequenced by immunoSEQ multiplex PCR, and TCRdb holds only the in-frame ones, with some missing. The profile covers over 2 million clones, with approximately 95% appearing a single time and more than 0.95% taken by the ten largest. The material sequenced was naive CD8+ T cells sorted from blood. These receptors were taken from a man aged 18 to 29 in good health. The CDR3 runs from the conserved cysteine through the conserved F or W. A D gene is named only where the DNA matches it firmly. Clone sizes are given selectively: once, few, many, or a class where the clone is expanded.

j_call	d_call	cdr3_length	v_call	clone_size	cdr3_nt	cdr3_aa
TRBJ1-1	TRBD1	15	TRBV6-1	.	TGTGCCAGCAGTGAATTGACAGGGTCGCGCACTGAAGCTTTCTTT	CASSELTGSRTEAFF
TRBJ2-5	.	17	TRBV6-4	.	TGTGCCAGCAACCGGTCAGGAGGGTTTGGTACCCGAGAGACCCAGTACTTC	CASNRSGGFGTRETQYF
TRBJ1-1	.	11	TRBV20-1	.	TGCAGTGCTACAGTTAACACTGAAGCTTTCTTT	CSATVNTEAFF
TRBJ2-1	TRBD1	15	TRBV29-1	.	TGCAGCGTTGAAGATTTAGACAGGGGCTACAATGAGCAGTTCTTC	CSVEDLDRGYNEQFF
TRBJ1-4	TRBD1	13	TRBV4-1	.	TGCGCCAGCAGCAGGGGGCTGAGTGAAAAACTGTTTTTT	CASSRGLSEKLFF
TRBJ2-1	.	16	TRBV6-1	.	TGTGCCAGCAGTGTTATAACAGGCGCCTTCTACAATGAGCAGTTCTTC	CASSVITGAFYNEQFF
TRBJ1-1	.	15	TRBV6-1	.	TGTGCCAGCAGTGAACTTCCGGGACAACGAGTTGAAGCTTTCTTT	CASSELPGQRVEAFF
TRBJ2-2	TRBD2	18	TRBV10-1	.	TGCGCCAGCAGTGATCTCGGACTAGCGGGAATTGACACCGGGGAGCTGTTTTTT	CASSDLGLAGIDTGELFF
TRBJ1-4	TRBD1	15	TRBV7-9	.	TGTGCCAGCAGCGACCCGACAGGGCTAAATGAAAAACTGTTTTTT	CASSDPTGLNEKLFF
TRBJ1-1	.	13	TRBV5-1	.	TGCGCCAGTTTACCGGGCCCGAACACTGAAGCTTTCTTT	CASLPGPNTEAFF
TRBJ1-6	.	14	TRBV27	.	TGTGCCAGCAAGAACACAGGCTCTAATTCACCCCTCCACTTT	CASKNTGSNSPLHF
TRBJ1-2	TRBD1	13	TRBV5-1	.	TGCGCCAGCAGCTTACAGGGGGCGCATGGCTACACCTTC	CASSLQGAHGYTF
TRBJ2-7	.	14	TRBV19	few	TGTGCCAGTAGTATTGGCCAGGGGATCAACGAGCAGTACTTC	CASSIGQGINEQYF
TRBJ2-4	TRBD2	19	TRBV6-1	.	TGTGCCAGCAGTGAAGCGCGGTATAGCGGGGGGGCCGGCAAAAACATTCAGTACTTC	CASSEARYSGGAGKNIQYF
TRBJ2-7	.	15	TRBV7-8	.	TGTGCCAGCAGCTTAGGACCGGGGGCAACCTACGAGCAGTACTTC	CASSLGPGATYEQYF
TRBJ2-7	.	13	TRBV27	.	TGTGCCAGCAGTGTAGGACTGGCCTACGAGCAGTACTTC	CASSVGLAYEQYF
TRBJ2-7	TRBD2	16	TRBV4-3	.	TGCGCCAGCAGCCAAGGACTAGCGGGAACCACCTACGAGCAGTACTTC	CASSQGLAGTTYEQYF
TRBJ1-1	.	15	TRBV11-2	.	TGTGCCAGCAGCTTGGACGTCCGTTTTAACACTGAAGCTTTCTTT	CASSLDVRFNTEAFF
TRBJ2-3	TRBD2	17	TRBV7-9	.	TGTGCCAGCAGCTCCCAGATAGCGGGGGGGGACACAGATACGCAGTATTTT	CASSSQIAGGDTDTQYF
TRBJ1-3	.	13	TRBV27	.	TGTGCCAGCAGTCCGTTAACCGGAAACACCATATATTTT	CASSPLTGNTIYF
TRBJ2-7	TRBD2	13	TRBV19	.	TGTGCCAGTAGTCCGGGACTAAATTACGAGCAGTACTTC	CASSPGLNYEQYF
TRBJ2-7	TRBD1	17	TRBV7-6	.	TGTGCCAGCAGCTTAGCTTGGACAGGGGACCTTTCCTACGAGCAGTACTTC	CASSLAWTGDLSYEQYF
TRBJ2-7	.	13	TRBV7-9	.	TGTGCCAGCAGCTTGGGGGGCGGATACGAGCAGTACTTC	CASSLGGGYEQYF
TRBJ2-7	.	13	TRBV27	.	TGTGCCAGCAGTCTTCCAGGGGCCTACGAGCAGTACTTC	CASSLPGAYEQYF
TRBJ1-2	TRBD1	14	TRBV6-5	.	TGTGCCAGCAGTTACTCCCGGACAGGAGGGGGCTACACCTTC	CASSYSRTGGGYTF
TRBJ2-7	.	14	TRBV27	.	TGTGCCAGCAGTTTAGGATTCGGCAGCTACGAGCAGTACTTC	CASSLGFGSYEQYF
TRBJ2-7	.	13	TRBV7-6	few	TGTGCCAGCAGCTTACACAGCTCCTACGAGCAGTACTTC	CASSLHSSYEQYF
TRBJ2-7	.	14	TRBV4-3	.	TGCGCCAGCAGCCAAGACAGAGGACCCTACGAGCAGTACTTC	CASSQDRGPYEQYF
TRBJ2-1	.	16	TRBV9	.	TGTGCCAGCAGCGTAGGGGCGGGTGGGACTTACAATGAGCAGTTCTTC	CASSVGAGGTYNEQFF
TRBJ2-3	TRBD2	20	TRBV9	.	TGTGCCAGCAGCCCGGAGGGCGGGACTAGCGGGGGGGCTGACGCAGATACGCAGTATTTT	CASSPEGGTSGGADADTQYF
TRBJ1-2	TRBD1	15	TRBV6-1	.	TGTGCCAGCAGTGAATCGAGGGGGCTTAACTATGGCTACACCTTC	CASSESRGLNYGYTF
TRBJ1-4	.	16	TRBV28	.	TGTGCCAGCAGCCCGCGAGTCTATGAGCTCGGTGAAAAACTGTTTTTT	CASSPRVYELGEKLFF
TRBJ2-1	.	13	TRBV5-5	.	TGTGCCAGCTTGCTTACGAACGCAAATGAGCAGTTCTTC	CASLLTNANEQFF
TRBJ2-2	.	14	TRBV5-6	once	TGTGCCAGCAGCTATCAAGGAGAGGCCGGGGAGCTGTTTTTT	CASSYQGEAGELFF
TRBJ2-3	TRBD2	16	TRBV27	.	TGTGCCAGCAGTTTCATAGCGGGGGTTCAGACAGATACGCAGTATTTT	CASSFIAGVQTDTQYF
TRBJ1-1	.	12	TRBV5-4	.	TGTGCCAGCAGCTTGTCAGGGGCTGAAGCTTTCTTT	CASSLSGAEAFF
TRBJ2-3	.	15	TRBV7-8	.	TGTGCCAGCAGCTTGGGTGGGGAGGCCGCAGATACGCAGTATTTT	CASSLGGEAADTQYF
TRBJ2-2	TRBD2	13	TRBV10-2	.	TGCGCCACCGGACTAGCGGGAATCGGGGAGCTGTTTTTT	CATGLAGIGELFF
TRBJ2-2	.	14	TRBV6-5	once	TGTGCCAGCAGTTACTTTGACGGCGCCGGGGAGCTGTTTTTT	CASSYFDGAGELFF
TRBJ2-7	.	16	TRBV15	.	TGTGCCACCAGCAGAGATCAACGGGGGGCCACCTACGAGCAGTACTTC	CATSRDQRGATYEQYF
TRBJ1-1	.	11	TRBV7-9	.	TGTGCCAGCAGTCCCCTGATTGAAGCTTTCTTT	CASSPLIEAFF
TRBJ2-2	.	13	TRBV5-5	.	TGTGCCAGCAGCTTACAGGACTACGGGGAGCTGTTTTTT	CASSLQDYGELFF
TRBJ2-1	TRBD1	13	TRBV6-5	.	TGTGCCAGCAGCCCCGACAGGGACAATGAGCAGTTCTTC	CASSPDRDNEQFF
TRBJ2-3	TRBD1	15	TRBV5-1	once	TGCGCCAGCAGCTTAGTGGGACAGCTTACAGATACGCAGTATTTT	CASSLVGQLTDTQYF
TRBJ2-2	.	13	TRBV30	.	TGTGCCTGGAGTGTACGGAGTACCGGGGAGCTGTTTTTT	CAWSVRSTGELFF
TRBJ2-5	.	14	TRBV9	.	TGTGCCAGCAGCGGGGAAGGGTACCAAGAGACCCAGTACTTC	CASSGEGYQETQYF
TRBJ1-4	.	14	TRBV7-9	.	TGTGCCAGCAGCTCAAGAGGGTTGCGGGAAAAACTGTTTTTT	CASSSRGLREKLFF
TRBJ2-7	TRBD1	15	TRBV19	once	TGTGCCAGTAGTATTGAGGGGGCGAGCTCCTACGAGCAGTACTTC	CASSIEGASSYEQYF
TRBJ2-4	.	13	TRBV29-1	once	TGCAGCGTTGAGCCCATAGCCAAAAACATTCAGTACTTC	CSVEPIAKNIQYF
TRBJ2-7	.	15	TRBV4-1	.	TGCGCCAGCAGCCAAAGGCCGGGACTGCTCTACGAGCAGTACTTC	CASSQRPGLLYEQYF
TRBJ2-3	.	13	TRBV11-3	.	TGTGCCAGCAGCTTATTTGGGGAAGATACGCAGTATTTT	CASSLFGEDTQYF
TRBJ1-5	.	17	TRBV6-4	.	TGTGCCAGCAGTGACCCCCAGAGGGATTGGGACAATCAGCCCCAGCATTTT	CASSDPQRDWDNQPQHF
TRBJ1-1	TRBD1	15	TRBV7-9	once	TGTGCCAGCAGCTTTGGACAGGGCTTCGACACTGAAGCTTTCTTT	CASSFGQGFDTEAFF